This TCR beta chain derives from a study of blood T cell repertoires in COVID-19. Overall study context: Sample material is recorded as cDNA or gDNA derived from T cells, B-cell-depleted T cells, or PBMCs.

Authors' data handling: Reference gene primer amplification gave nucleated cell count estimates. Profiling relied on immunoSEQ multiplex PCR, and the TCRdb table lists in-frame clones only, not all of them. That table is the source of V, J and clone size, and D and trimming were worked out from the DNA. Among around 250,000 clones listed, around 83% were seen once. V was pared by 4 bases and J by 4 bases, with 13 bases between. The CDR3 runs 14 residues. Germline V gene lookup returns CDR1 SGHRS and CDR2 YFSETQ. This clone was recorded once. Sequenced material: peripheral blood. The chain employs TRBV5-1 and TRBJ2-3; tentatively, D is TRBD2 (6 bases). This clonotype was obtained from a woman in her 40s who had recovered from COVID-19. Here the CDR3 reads CASSIAGYPDTQYF. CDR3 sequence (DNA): TGCGCCAGCAGCATTGCGGGGTACCCAGATACGCAGTATTTT.